The following is a T cell receptor beta chain sequence with its context. Many counts were recorded for this clonotype. It lacks a known antigen. The sample holds no much larger clone one base away, and base qualities are not on file. The TCR beta CDR3 regions were amplified from the RNA transcripts. The first round of RT-PCR for the TCR CDR3 was performed with the HTBI primer set and the Qiagen OneStep RT-PCR kit. Libraries were constructed in a second round of multiplex PCR, after which size selection and purification were carried out. The libraries were sequenced on an Illumina HiSeq2000 using paired-end 100 bp reads. The original methods were these. SOAPnuke was used to process the raw data, removing reads that contained adapters or uncalled bases, had a mean Phred below 15, or lacked an exact match to the constant primer or identifier. High-quality paired reads were merged with COPE v1.2.5, and unique nucleotide sequences were defined as clonotypes. MiTCR v1.1 was used to align clonotypes to the IMGT TRBV, TRBD and TRBJ reference segments. Analysis was restricted to V-J combinations with a frequency above 0.0001, which covered roughly 99% of repertoires. A TCS score was defined as the ratio of F50 (clonal expansion) to E x V (chaos), with BLOSUM62-based TCRdist applied between CDR3 peptides within each V-J. Welch's t-statistics and random forest reduced some 510 V-J features to roughly 13, which were used in a naive Bayes classifier (R e1071). TCRdb redid the processing of the public reads, applying fastp at Q25 and MiXCR, and retained in-frame beta chains. Identical CDR3 proteins give one entry, which carries the most common genes and DNA. V and J calls and clone size were set by TCRdb, not the authors. The sample profile shows about 52,000 distinct CDR3 sequences; under 50% of them were found once. About a tenth of the sample is taken by the ten largest.

The data originate from a study of T cells in Graves' hyperthyroidism and ophthalmopathy (dated by TCRdb to 2018 to 2020). Regarding the research as a whole: Peripheral blood samples were taken at the time of initial diagnosis, prior to any treatment. According to the paper, TCR Vbeta CDR3 sequencing was carried out on some 140 peripheral blood samples, which came from around 43 ophthalmopathy, 75 or so hyperthyroidism and about 17 progressor patients. Thyroid tissue and blood T-cell repertoires from over 5 Graves' hyperthyroidism patients were also compared in the study. TCR V-J signatures able to tell the groups apart were searched for in a discovery cohort of 90 to 100 patients, of whom around 43 had Graves' ophthalmopathy and about 60 had stable Graves' hyperthyroidism. After blood sampling, hyperthyroidism patients were treated with methimazole at a starting dose of 30 mg daily, and ophthalmopathy patients were treated with high-dose intravenous methylprednisolone. The 100 or so discovery patients were randomly split 7:3 into training and test sets. An independent validation cohort of under 20 hyperthyroidism patients and 17 patients who later progressed to ophthalmopathy tested prospective prediction of ophthalmopathy.

Findings and caveats that apply to the study as a whole: Sample size was not statistically predetermined, and blinding of investigators to group allocation was not performed. In validation, progression to ophthalmopathy was predicted by the model with nearly 71% sensitivity and approximately 78% specificity, a median of about 6.4 months before onset. A 13 V-J signature model separated ophthalmopathy from stable hyperthyroidism, with approximately 87% sensitivity and roughly 82% specificity in cross-validation and 80%/75% in testing. Most expanded thyroid clonotypes (frequency above 0.001) were also detected in blood, a finding suggesting that blood repertoires may reflect thyroid immune responses.

Moderately to severely active disease, a Clinical Activity Score of at least 3, a NOSPECS grade of at least 4, and a duration under 3 months were present in ophthalmopathy patients. The study excluded patients with uncontrolled infections, other autoimmune diseases, pregnancy or lactation. Diagnoses were established on the basis of clinical symptoms, serum thyroxine and TRAb, thyroid ultrasound, and orbital computed tomography. PBMCs were isolated from 7.5 to 10 ml of fresh peripheral blood by Ficoll-Paque density gradient centrifugation. Total RNA was extracted using Trizol reagent, and RNA quality was assessed on an Agilent 2100 Bioanalyzer. V has 0 bases trimmed and J has 5 bases trimmed; junction bases matching no gene number 0. The CDR3 has 13 amino acids, counting the end cysteine and phenylalanine. The kept DNA is CDR3 alone, 39 bases in frame from the first base.

Recombination linked TRBV12-3 or TRBV12-4 to TRBJ2-5, and 7 junction bases match TRBD2. This TCR was recovered from a woman aged 45-65 years with Graves' ophthalmopathy. Specimen: blood. The CDR3 reads CASSLASGETQYF. Read as DNA, the sequence is TGTGCCAGCAGTTTAGCTAGCGGGGAGACCCAGTACTTC.